These T cell receptor beta chains were read from a single sample in a study of T cell repertoires in cytomegalovirus infection. No antigen has been assigned to these receptors. TCRdb reprocessed the reads via MiXCR and lists one record per CDR3 protein. The sample lists 100,000 to 150,000 distinct CDR3 sequences, roughly a quarter occurring once. The specimen sequenced was PBMCs, sequenced either directly or after in vitro stimulation (not recorded which). The receptors shown here come from a human donor in good health (CMV status not recorded). Some clones in this sample may be carry-over from other donors' samples. The CDR3 runs from the conserved cysteine through the conserved F or W. The order of the fields is V gene, J gene, CDR3 protein.

TRBV7-3	TRBJ2-2	CASSPYPGELFF
TRBV7-2	TRBJ2-1	CASSLEPATEQFF
TRBV5-1	TRBJ2-3	CASSLASTSEGPDTQYF
TRBV27	TRBJ2-7	CASSLSDPSSYEQYF
TRBV7-2	TRBJ2-1	CASRRTRGRDNEQFF
TRBV6-2/TRBV6-3	TRBJ2-3	CASRKDSRGRDTQYF
TRBV7-6	TRBJ2-2	CASSLAVTTGLAHRQELFF
TRBV7-2	TRBJ2-5	CASSLDAGVETQYF
TRBV12-3/TRBV12-4	TRBJ1-1	CASSSGDTATEAFF
TRBV7-2	TRBJ2-5	CASSSDSGVWGQYF
TRBV6-6	TRBJ1-2	CASSLSSRGMNYGYTF
TRBV20-1	TRBJ1-2	CSAHPLTGFYGYTF
TRBV6-2/TRBV6-3	TRBJ2-1	CASSSPGGYNEQFF